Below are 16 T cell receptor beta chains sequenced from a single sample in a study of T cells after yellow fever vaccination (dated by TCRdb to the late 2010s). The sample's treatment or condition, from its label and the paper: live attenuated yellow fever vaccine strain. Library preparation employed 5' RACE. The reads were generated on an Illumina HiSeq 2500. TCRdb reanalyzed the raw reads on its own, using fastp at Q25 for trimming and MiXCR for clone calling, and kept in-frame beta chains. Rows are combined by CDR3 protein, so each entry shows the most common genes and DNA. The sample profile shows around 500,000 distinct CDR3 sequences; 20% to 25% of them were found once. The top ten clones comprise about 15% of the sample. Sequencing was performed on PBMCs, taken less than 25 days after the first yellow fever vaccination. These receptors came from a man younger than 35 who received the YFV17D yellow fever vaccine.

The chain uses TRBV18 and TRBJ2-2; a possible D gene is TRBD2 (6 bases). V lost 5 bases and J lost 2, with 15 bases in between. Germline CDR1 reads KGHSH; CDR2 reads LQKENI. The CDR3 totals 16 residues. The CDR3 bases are TGTGCCAGCTCATCTGACTCGGGAGTCAACACCGGGGAGCTGTTTTTT. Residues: CASSSDSGVNTGELFF.

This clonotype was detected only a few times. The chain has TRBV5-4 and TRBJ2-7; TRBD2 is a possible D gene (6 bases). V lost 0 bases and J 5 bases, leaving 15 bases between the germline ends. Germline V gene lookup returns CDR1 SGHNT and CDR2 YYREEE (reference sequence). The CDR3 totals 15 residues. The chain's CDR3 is CASSLAGVAGNEQYF. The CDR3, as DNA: TGTGCCAGCAGCTTGGCCGGCGTGGCGGGGAACGAGCAGTACTTC.

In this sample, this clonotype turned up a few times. CDR3 nucleotide sequence: TGCGCCAGCAGCTTGGCGGGACAGATAGAGACCCAGTACTTC. It is translated as CASSLAGQIETQYF. The chain uses TRBV5-1 and TRBJ2-5; 7 bases fit TRBD1. V was clipped by 0 bases and J by 4 bases; unmatched bases: 3. This CDR3 is 14 amino acids long. Germline CDR1 is SGHRS and CDR2 is YFSETQ.

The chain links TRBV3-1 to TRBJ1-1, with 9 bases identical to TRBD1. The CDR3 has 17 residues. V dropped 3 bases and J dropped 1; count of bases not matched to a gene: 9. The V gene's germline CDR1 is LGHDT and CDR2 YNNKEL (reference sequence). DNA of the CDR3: TGTGCCAGCAGCCACGTGATACAGGGGGCTACGAACACTGAAGCTTTCTTT. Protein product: CASSHVIQGATNTEAFF.

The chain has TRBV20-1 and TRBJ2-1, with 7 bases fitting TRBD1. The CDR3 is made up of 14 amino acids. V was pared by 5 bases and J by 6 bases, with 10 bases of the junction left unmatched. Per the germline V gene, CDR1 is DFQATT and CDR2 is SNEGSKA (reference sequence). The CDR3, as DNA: TGCAGTGCTCACGCCGGGACAGTCCCCAATGAGCAGTTCTTC. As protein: CSAHAGTVPNEQFF.

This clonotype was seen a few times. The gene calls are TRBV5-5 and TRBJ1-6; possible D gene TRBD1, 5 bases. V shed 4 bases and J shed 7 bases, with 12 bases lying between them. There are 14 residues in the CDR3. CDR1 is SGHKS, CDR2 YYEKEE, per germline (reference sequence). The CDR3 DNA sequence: TGTGCCAGCAGCGGGGAGGGGTGGAATTCACCCCTCCACTTT. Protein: CASSGEGWNSPLHF. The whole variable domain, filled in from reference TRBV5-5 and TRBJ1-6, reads DAGVTQSPTHLIKTRGQQVTLRCSPISGHKSVSWYQQVLGQGPQFIFQYYEKEERGRGNFPDRFSARQFPNYSSELNVNALLLGDSALYLCASSGEGWNSPLHFGNGTRLTVT.

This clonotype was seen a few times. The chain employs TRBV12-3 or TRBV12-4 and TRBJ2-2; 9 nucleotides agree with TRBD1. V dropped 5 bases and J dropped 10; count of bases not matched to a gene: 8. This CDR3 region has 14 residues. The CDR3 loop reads CASSRDRESEELFF. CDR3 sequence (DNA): TGTGCCAGCAGTCGGGACAGGGAGTCTGAGGAGCTGTTTTTT.

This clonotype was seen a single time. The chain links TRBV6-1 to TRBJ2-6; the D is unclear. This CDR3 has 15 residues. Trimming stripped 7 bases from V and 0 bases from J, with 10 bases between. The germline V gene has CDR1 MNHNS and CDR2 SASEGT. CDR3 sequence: CASTPEASGANVLTF. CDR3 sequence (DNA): TGTGCCAGCACTCCTGAGGCCTCTGGGGCCAACGTCCTGACTTTC.

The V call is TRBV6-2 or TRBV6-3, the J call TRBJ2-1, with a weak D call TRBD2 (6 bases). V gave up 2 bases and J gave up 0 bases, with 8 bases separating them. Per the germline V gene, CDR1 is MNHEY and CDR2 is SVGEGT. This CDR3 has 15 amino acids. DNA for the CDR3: TGTGCCAGCAGTTACACCGGGAGCTCCTACAATGAGCAGTTCTTC. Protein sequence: CASSYTGSSYNEQFF.

The DNA of the CDR3 is TGTGCCACCAACCGAGGCCTCACAGATACGCAGTATTTT. Encoded protein: CATNRGLTDTQYF. The rearrangement links TRBV12-3 or TRBV12-4 to TRBJ2-3; no firm D call. V gave up 10 bases and J gave up 2 bases, with 13 bases separating them. The CDR3 is 13 residues long.

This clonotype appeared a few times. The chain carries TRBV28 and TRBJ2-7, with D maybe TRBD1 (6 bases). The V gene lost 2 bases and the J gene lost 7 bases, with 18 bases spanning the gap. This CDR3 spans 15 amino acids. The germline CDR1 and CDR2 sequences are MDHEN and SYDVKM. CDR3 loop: CASSLPPGASREQYF. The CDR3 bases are TGTGCCAGCAGTTTACCGCCAGGGGCAAGTAGGGAGCAGTACTTC.

CDR3 sequence reads: CASSESLSGRAYGYTF. CDR3 in DNA: TGTGCCAGCAGTGAAAGCTTAAGCGGGAGGGCCTATGGCTACACCTTC. The chain links TRBV6-1 to TRBJ1-2, with unresolved D. CDR1 and CDR2 (germline): MNHNS, SASEGT. V was clipped by 2 bases and J by 4 bases, with 17 bases between them. The CDR3 length is 16 residues.

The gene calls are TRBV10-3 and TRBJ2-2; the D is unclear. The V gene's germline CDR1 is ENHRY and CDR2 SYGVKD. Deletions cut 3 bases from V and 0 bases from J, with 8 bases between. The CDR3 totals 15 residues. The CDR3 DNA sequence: TGTGCCATCAGTGAACCCCTGACGAACACCGGGGAGCTGTTTTTT. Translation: CAISEPLTNTGELFF.

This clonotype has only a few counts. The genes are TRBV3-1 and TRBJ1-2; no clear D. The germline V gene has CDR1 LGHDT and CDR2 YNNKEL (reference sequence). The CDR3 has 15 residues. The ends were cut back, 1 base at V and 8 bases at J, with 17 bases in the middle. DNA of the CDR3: TGTGCCAGCAGCCAAGTTCCCGGCCAGTCGGGCGGCTACACCTTC. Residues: CASSQVPGQSGGYTF.

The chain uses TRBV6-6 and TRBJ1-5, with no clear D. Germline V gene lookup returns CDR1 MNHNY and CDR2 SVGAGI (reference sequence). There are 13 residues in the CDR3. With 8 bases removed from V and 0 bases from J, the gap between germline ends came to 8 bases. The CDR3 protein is CASEHLSNQPQHF. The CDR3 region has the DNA TGTGCCAGCGAGCACCTTAGCAATCAGCCCCAGCATTTT.

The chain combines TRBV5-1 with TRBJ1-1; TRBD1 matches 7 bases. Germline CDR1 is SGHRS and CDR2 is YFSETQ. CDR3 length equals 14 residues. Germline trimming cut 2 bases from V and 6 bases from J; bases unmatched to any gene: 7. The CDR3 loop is CASSFTGVFPEAFF. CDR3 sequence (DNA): TGCGCCAGCAGCTTTACAGGGGTTTTCCCTGAAGCTTTCTTT.